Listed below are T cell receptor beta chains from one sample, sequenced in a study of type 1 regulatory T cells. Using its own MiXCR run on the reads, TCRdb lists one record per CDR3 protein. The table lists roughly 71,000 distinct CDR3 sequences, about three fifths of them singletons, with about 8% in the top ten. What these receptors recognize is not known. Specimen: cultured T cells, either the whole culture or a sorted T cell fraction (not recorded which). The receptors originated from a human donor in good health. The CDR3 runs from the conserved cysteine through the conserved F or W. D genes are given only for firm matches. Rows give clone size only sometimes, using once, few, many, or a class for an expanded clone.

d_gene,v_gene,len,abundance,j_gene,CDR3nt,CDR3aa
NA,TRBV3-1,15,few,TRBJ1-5,TGTGCCAGCAGCCAGGACGGGGTTCGCAATCAGCCCCAGCATTTT,CASSQDGVRNQPQHF
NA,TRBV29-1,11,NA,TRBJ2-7,TGCAGCGTTGAATTCGCATACGAGCAGTACTTC,CSVEFAYEQYF
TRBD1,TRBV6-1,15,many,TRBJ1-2,TGTGCCAGCAGTGAAGCTGCACAGGGGGCCTATGGCTACACCTTC,CASSEAAQGAYGYTF
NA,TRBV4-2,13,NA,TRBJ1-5,TGTGCCAGCAGCCAAGGAAGGGCTCAGCCCCAGCATTTT,CASSQGRAQPQHF
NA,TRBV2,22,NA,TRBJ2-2,TGTGCCAGCAGTGAAAGTTTTTTTAGGGGACAGGGTCTAGCGGGAAACACCGGGGAGCTGTTTTTT,CASSESFFRGQGLAGNTGELFF
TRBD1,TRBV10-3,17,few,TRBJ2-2,TGTGCCATCAGTGACCATATAGGGACAGGGGAAACCGGGGAGCTGTTTTTT,CAISDHIGTGETGELFF
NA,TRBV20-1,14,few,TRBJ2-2,TGCAGTGCTCCTATCAGACCAAACACCGGGGAGCTGTTTTTT,CSAPIRPNTGELFF
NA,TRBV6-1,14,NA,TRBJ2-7,TGTGCCAGCATGGGCTTCACCAGCTCCTACGAGCAGTACTTC,CASMGFTSSYEQYF
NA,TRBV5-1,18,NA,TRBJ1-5,TGCGCCAGCAGCTTGGGAGTTGGGGGCTTCTATAGCAATCAGCCCCAGCATTTT,CASSLGVGGFYSNQPQHF
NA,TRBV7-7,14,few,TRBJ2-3,TGTGCCAGCAGTCCTGCGACTAGCACAGATACGCAGTATTTT,CASSPATSTDTQYF
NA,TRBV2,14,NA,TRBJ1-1,TGTGCCAGCAGGAGGGGTAGGTGGAACACTGAAGCTTTCTTT,CASRRGRWNTEAFF
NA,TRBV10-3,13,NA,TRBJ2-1,TGTGCCATCAGTGACTCTGGCGGGAACGAGCAGTTCTTC,CAISDSGGNEQFF
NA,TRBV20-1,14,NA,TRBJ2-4,TGCAGTGCTCCCCACCAGAAAAACAAAAACATTCAGTACTTC,CSAPHQKNKNIQYF
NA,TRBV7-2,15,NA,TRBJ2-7,TGTGCCAGCAGCGAACAATCGGGACCCCCCTACGAGCAGTACTTC,CASSEQSGPPYEQYF
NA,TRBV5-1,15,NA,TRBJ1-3,TGCGCCAGCAGCTTGGAGGGGGGTTCTGGAAACACCATATATTTT,CASSLEGGSGNTIYF